This T cell receptor beta chain was observed in a study of shared clonotypes between healthy human individuals (TCRdb year 2020). Study-wide context: A few men and a couple of women, aged 18 to 49 years, made up the cohort. For each donor, CD4 naive and CD4 memory were each given three plates, CD8 naive was given two plates, and CD8 memory was given one plate. Blood TCR repertoires of 5 or 6 healthy adults were deeply sequenced to estimate repertoire size and the extent of clonotype sharing between individuals. Libraries were prepared and TCR repertoires were sequenced by different laboratories using diverse techniques, in order to increase sequencing depth and limit assay-specific biases. Leukapheresis yielded between about 0.9 and 9 billion PBMCs per donor.

Paper-wide results and their limitations: Larger estimated clonotype richness was generally found for naive subsets than for memory subsets. The small number of donors limited the genetic and exposure-history diversity represented. Across a handful of donors, 5% to 6% of naive CD4, roughly 3.3% of naive CD8, 2% to 2.5% of memory CD4, and roughly 0.4% of memory CD8 clonotypes were shared. Rarefaction of sorted-subset datasets indicated incomplete sequencing despite the large sequencing depth. Clonotypes shared by all four sorted-subset donors showed higher generation probabilities than non-shared clonotypes. Based on pairwise subsampling, the degree of clonotype sharing among donors was expected to be affected by sequencing depth. Only blood was sampled, and tissue TCR repertoires likely differ from those in blood.

TCR CDR3 regions were amplified from genomic DNA by multiplex PCR using the deep immunoSEQ assay. Genomic DNA extracted from each cell subset was distributed evenly over all wells of several immunoSEQ 96-well plates, and each plate served as one replicate. For sorted subsets, roughly 200 ng genomic DNA, equal to about 30,000 T cell genomes, was loaded into each replicate PCR. Purified libraries were quantified with a Qubit 3.0 fluorometer, sized on a Bioanalyzer 2100, and re-quantified with the KAPA Library Quantification kit. Each immunoSEQ 96-well plate was sequenced on its own single-read 150-cycle Illumina NextSeq 550 flow cell. Turning to the authors' computational methods: Because the immunoSEQ output included only junctional sequences and no quality scores, the filtering could not be the same as the filtering used for full-length reads. Sequences were annotated with PyIR, a Python wrapper for IgBLAST v1.9, using IMGT germline references to assign V/J genes and CDR3. Reads were removed for weak V/J assignments (E-value above 1e-6), missing CDR3, stop codons, out-of-frame junctions, or ambiguous translated residues. A V3J clonotype was defined by an identical inferred V gene, J gene, and CDR3 amino acid sequence. Percentage overlap between repertoires was calculated by dividing the number of shared unique clonotypes by the size of the smaller repertoire. Repertoire richness was assessed with RTK rarefaction, the Chao1 estimator, and Recon v2.1 estimates of unobserved clonotypes. OLGA was used to compute generation probabilities for all TCRbeta clonotypes that the gDNA method yielded from several donors. This is the immuneACCESS table as TCRdb keeps it, with only in-frame sequences that have V and J called. A part of the clones is gone; compared with another copy, unresolved V genes explain less than half, and the rest is unexplained. Clone size and the V and J calls come from that table; the DNA yielded D and trimming. The sample data list roughly 2.4 million clones, and approximately 94% of these were observed just once. The top ten clones comprise 0.1% to 0.15% of the sample.

The donors were healthy, HIV-negative adults with no recently reported acute infections or vaccinations. Every donor was a Caucasian adult living in Nashville, Tennessee, USA. CD4+ T cells were enriched through magnetic negative selection, after which naive cells were positively selected on CD45RA and the remaining negative fraction served as the memory subset. After blood collection by leukapheresis, PBMCs were isolated using Ficoll-Histopaque density gradient centrifugation and then cryopreserved in the vapor phase of liquid nitrogen. Analytical flow cytometry was used to check the purity and quantity of every magnetically sorted T cell population. From each sorted fraction, genomic DNA was isolated and quantified by UV absorbance on a Nanodrop 2000c. Details on this clone: Its antigen remains unidentified. One base away there is no much larger clone; base qualities are not given.

This TCR came from a man younger than 35 in good health. The material sequenced was naive CD4+ T cells sorted from blood. The sample's cell subset or site label, in plain terms: CD45RA+ positively selected.

The DNA reads TGTGCCAGCAGCCCGCTAGCGGGACTCACAGATACGCAGTATTTT. The encoded protein is CASSPLAGLTDTQYF. The chain joins TRBV7-2 to TRBJ2-3; the central 9 bases match TRBD2. CDR1 is given as SGHTA and CDR2 as FQGNSA, both from the germline V gene. Taken from cysteine to phenylalanine, the CDR3 has 15 residues. The kept DNA is CDR3 alone, 45 bases in frame from the first base. V and J are trimmed by 5 bases and 2 bases, and the gene matches miss 5 bases of the junction.